The TCR beta chain described here comes from a study of molecular identifiers for immune sequencing clone quantification. Turning to the study itself: Replicate runs used RNA from about 20,000 or 100,000 naive CD8 cells, which was split five ways into aliquots, and four of those aliquots were then sequenced. Broader study findings: The study found clones above 20 RNA copies held over 98% of effector molecules and under 1% in naive cells.

The use of previously described methods and listed TCR primers produced the bulk TCR libraries. TCRdb re-derived calls from the PCR reads in MiXCR, one entry per CDR3 protein. The sample lists hundreds of thousands of distinct CDR3 sequences; about 25% were seen once. A note on this clonotype: The antigen is not known.

The CDR3 loop spans 12 amino acids. The V gene lost 4 bases and the J gene lost 2 bases, with 8 bases spanning the gap. In germline, CDR1 is DFQATT, CDR2 SNEGSKA (reference sequence). The rearrangement joins TRBV20-1 to TRBJ1-1, with D maybe TRBD1 (5 bases). Sequencing was done on a sample of naive CD8+ T cells from blood, with Jurkat cell RNA spiked in. Noted subset: FACS-sorted CD8+CD4-CCR7+CD45RA+ naive T cells. The clonotype comes from a human donor in good health. Some libraries in this study had Jurkat cell RNA spiked in. The CDR3: CSANGGNTEAFF. CDR3 nucleotide sequence: TGCAGTGCTAATGGGGGAAACACTGAAGCTTTCTTT.